The next 11 T cell receptor beta chains were all read from a single sample in a study of cytomegalovirus exposure and HLA in healthy donors. The PCR ran on 60 Vbeta and 13 Jbeta primers. Sequencing was performed with immunoSEQ multiplex PCR; in TCRdb, only in-frame clones are kept and a portion is missing. Among roughly 200,000 clones listed, over 65% were seen once. The specimen was PBMCs. Every receptor here comes from a woman aged 55-69 years in good health and CMV-seropositive.

This rearrangement joins TRBV13 to TRBJ2-7; 9 positions match TRBD1. Germline V gene sequence: CDR1 PRHDT, CDR2 FYEKMQ (reference sequence). This CDR3 comprises 13 residues. The junction had 2 bases not matched to a gene; V was cut back by 5 bases and J by 3 bases. The CDR3 DNA reads as TGTGCCAGCAGCCCGGGACAGGGCTACGAGCAGTACTTC. This sequence encodes CASSPGQGYEQYF.

The chain uses TRBV11-1 and TRBJ2-5, with 10 bases matching TRBD2. Germline CDR1 is SGHAT and CDR2 is FQDESV (reference sequence). With V trimmed by 10 bases and J by 1 base, 6 bases remained unmatched. The CDR3 extends over 14 amino acids. The CDR3 DNA is TGTGCCACGACTAGCGGGCCACTCCAAGAGACCCAGTACTTC. Protein product: CATTSGPLQETQYF.

The V gene is TRBV6-5, the J gene TRBJ1-2, with 9 bases fitting TRBD1. The length of the CDR3 is 15 residues. Germline V gene sequence: CDR1 MNHEY, CDR2 SVGAGI. V gave up 8 bases and J gave up 0 bases; unmatched junction bases: 7. The CDR3 nucleotides are TGTGCCAGCGGACGGACAGGGGACCCTAACTATGGCTACACCTTC. Its translation: CASGRTGDPNYGYTF.

This clone was detected a few times. The chain carries TRBV15 and TRBJ2-7; 7 nucleotides agree with TRBD1. Germline V CDR1 and CDR2: LNHNV, YYDKDF (reference sequence). CDR3 length equals 16 residues. V shed 1 base, J shed 2 bases, and the junction held 8 bases outside the gene matches. The CDR3 DNA reads as TGTGCCACCAGCAGAGCCCTCGGACAGGTGACCTACGAGCAGTACTTC. Translated, it gives CATSRALGQVTYEQYF.

This clone occurred once. J is TRBJ2-3 and V is TRBV7-2, with 8 bases lining up with TRBD2. There are 16 residues in the CDR3. The V gene's germline CDR1 is SGHTA and CDR2 FQGNSA. Germline trimming cut 6 bases from V and 0 bases from J; bases unmatched to any gene: 8. The CDR3 DNA follows: TGTGCCAGCAGTGTAGCGGGGATTTCTAGCACAGATACGCAGTATTTT. This codes for CASSVAGISSTDTQYF.

The rearrangement links TRBV6-5 to TRBJ2-5; perhaps TRBD1 as D (6 bases). The DNA end is more similar to TRBJ2-7, so the J call may be wrong. Germline CDR1 reads MNHEY; CDR2 reads SVGAGI. CDR3 length: 15 amino acids. CDR3: CASSPRSQGGYEQYF. CDR3 coding DNA: TGTGCCAGCAGTCCCCGTTCACAGGGCGGGTACGAGCAGTACTTC.

This clone was seen only once. Other DNA sequences in this specimen translate into the identical CDR3. The V call is TRBV5-1, the J call TRBJ1-4, with a tentative D call TRBD1 (5 bases). The ends were cut back, 0 bases at V and 3 bases at J, with 6 bases in the middle. CDR1 and CDR2 (germline): SGHRS, YFSETQ. There are 14 residues in the CDR3. CDR3 sequence: CASSLEGANEKLFF. DNA of the CDR3: TGCGCCAGCAGCTTGGAAGGGGCTAATGAAAAACTGTTTTTT.

V gene TRBV28 combines with J gene TRBJ1-6, with D perhaps matching TRBD1 (5 bases). The germline gives CDR1 MDHEN, CDR2 SYDVKM. This CDR3 spans 15 amino acids. V shed 5 bases and J shed 8 bases, with 16 bases lying between them. This chain's CDR3 is CASSPPDSRYSPLHF. As DNA, the CDR3 is TGTGCCAGCAGTCCCCCCGACAGTCGATATTCACCCCTCCACTTT.

The rearrangement uses TRBV10-3 and TRBJ2-2; 9 bases map to TRBD2. V shed 4 bases, J shed 3 bases, and the junction held 9 bases outside the gene matches. Per germline, CDR1 ENHRY and CDR2 SYGVKD. The CDR3 loop spans 17 amino acids. Here the CDR3 DNA reads TGTGCCATCAGTGTCTTCAGTAGCGGGAGACACACCGGGGAGCTGTTTTTT. The encoded protein is CAISVFSSGRHTGELFF.

This clone was seen a handful of times. This sequence joins TRBV30 and TRBJ2-3; no definite D call. CDR3 length equals 10 residues. Trimming stripped 3 bases from V and 9 bases from J, with 7 bases between. Germline V gene sequence: CDR1 GTSNPN, CDR2 SVGIG (reference sequence). This CDR3 is CAWRTVTQYF. In DNA form, the CDR3 reads TGTGCCTGGAGAACTGTGACGCAGTATTTT.

This chain connects TRBV28 to TRBJ1-3, with TRBD1 as a possible D gene (5 bases). The V gene lost 8 bases and the J gene lost 2 bases, with 13 bases spanning the gap. The CDR3 spans 14 residues. Germline V CDR1 and CDR2: MDHEN, SYDVKM. The CDR3 here is CASSNGGTGNTIYF. Written as DNA, the CDR3 is TGTGCCAGCTCCAACGGGGGTACTGGAAACACCATATATTTT.